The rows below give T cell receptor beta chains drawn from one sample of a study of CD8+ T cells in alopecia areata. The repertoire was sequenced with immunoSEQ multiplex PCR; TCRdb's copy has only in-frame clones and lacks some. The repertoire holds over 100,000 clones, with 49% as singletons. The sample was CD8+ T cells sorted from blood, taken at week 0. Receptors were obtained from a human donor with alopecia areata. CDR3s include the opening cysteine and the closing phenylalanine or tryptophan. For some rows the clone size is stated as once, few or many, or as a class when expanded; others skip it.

CDR3 protein: CASSPIGGAYNEQFF
V gene: TRBV5-1
clone size: NA

CDR3 protein: CASSLPGLNSPLHF
V gene: TRBV27
clone size: NA

CDR3 protein: CAWRGSGRRVTNEKLFF
V gene: TRBV30
clone size: NA

CDR3 protein: CASSGWGTEENTGELFF
V gene: TRBV25-1
clone size: NA

CDR3 protein: CASSSSLPRQYF
V gene: TRBV27
clone size: NA

CDR3 protein: CASSPLSRGGIETQYF
V gene: TRBV27
clone size: NA

CDR3 protein: CATVTSNYGYTF
V gene: TRBV2
clone size: NA

CDR3 protein: CASSPGQPLNEQFF
V gene: TRBV5-1
clone size: few

CDR3 protein: CASTSGVDRGQYF
V gene: TRBV4-1
clone size: few

CDR3 protein: CASSFHDRTPRETQYF
V gene: TRBV9
clone size: NA

CDR3 protein: CATSRELSVGRGDYNEQFF
V gene: TRBV15
clone size: NA

CDR3 protein: CASSVGSTYEQYF
V gene: TRBV9
clone size: NA

CDR3 protein: CSVSTRREQFF
V gene: TRBV29-1
clone size: few

CDR3 protein: CASSLGGRHVNEQFF
V gene: TRBV5-6
clone size: few